The present TCR beta chain was sequenced within a study of long-term antiretroviral therapy in people with HIV. Study-wide results and limits: Across all time points, the repertoire was dominated by clones that expanded before ART. HIV repertoires spanned tighter CDR3 length ranges than controls did. Blood obtained between the mid-2000s and the late 2010s may reflect older ART regimens.

Running of the v3.0 immunoSEQ assay took place at survey level. Sequencing set out to capture roughly 35,000-50,000 T-cell genomes per sample. Sequencing was performed with immunoSEQ multiplex PCR; in TCRdb, only in-frame clones are kept and a portion is missing. The sample holds under 8,000 clones, roughly 67% seen once. A remark on this clone: The antigen remains undetermined.

Trimming removed 6 bases at V and 7 bases at J, with 15 bases between. The CDR3 length is 14 residues. The germline CDR1 and CDR2 sequences are MNHEY and SVGAGI. This chain links TRBV6-5 with TRBJ2-2; tentative D call: TRBD2 (6 bases). The receptor's source is a man aged 35 to 55 with HIV. Material: unsorted PBMCs, obtained 0.2 years after starting antiretroviral therapy. CDR3 DNA sequence: TGTGCCAGCAGCCTTGGAGGGCTATACGGGGAGCTGTTTTTT. Its protein is CASSLGGLYGELFF.